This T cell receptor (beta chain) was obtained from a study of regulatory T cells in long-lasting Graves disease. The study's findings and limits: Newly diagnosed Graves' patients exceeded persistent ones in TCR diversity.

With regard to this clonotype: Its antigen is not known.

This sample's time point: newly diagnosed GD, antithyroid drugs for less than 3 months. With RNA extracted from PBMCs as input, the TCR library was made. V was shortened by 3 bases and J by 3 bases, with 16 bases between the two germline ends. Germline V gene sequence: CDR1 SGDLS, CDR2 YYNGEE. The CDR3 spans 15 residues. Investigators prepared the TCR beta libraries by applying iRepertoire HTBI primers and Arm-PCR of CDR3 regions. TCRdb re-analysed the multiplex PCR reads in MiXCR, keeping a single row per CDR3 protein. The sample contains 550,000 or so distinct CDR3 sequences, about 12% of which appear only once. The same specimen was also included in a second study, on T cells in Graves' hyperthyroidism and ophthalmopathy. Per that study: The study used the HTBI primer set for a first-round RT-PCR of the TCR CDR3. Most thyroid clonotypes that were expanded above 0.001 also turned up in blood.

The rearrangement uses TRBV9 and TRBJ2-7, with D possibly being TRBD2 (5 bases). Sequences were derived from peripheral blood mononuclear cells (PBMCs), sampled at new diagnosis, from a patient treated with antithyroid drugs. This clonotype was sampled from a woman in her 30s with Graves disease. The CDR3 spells CASSASQVAGYEQYF. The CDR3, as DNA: TGTGCCAGCAGCGCTTCCCAGGTTGCGGGCTACGAGCAGTACTTC.